The 26 T cell receptor beta chains reported below all come from one sample, sequenced in a study of T-cell memory formation after mild COVID-19. TCRdb re-derived calls from the 5' RACE reads in MiXCR, one entry per CDR3 protein. The sample yields roughly 130,000 distinct CDR3 sequences, over 15% seen once. Material for sequencing was PBMCs or a T cell subset sorted from them (not recorded which). The source of these receptors is a man aged 18-30 years who had mild COVID-19 (a few samples of this study predate the infection). Cell type and time point are not known.

This clonotype was counted a few times. This chain connects TRBV7-2 to TRBJ1-2; weak D call: TRBD1 (5 bases). Per the germline V gene, CDR1 is SGHTA and CDR2 is FQGNSA. The V and J ends lost 6 bases and 6 bases respectively, with 14 bases between them. The CDR3 spans 13 residues. This chain's CDR3 is CASRGGQADGYTF. The CDR3 region has the DNA TGTGCCAGCAGGGGGGGTCAAGCGGATGGCTACACCTTC. The full variable domain, with the rest looked up from reference TRBV7-2 and TRBJ1-2, is GAGVSQSPSNKVTEKGKDVELRCDPISGHTALYWYRQSLGQGLEFLIYFQGNSAPDKSGLPSDRFSAERTGGSVSTLTIQRTQQEDSAVYLCASRGGQADGYTFGSGTRLTVV.

This clonotype was counted a few times. The chain recombines TRBV6-5 with TRBJ1-4; D is possibly TRBD1 (6 bases). This CDR3 contains 14 residues. Germline-derived CDR1 and CDR2 are MNHEY and SVGAGI. The germline V and J ends were trimmed by 4 bases and 4 bases, with 10 bases remaining between them. CDR3 nucleotides: TGTGCCAGCAGTTCCAGGGGACTTAATGAAAAACTGTTTTTT. It yields the protein CASSSRGLNEKLFF.

The chain combines TRBV7-2 with TRBJ1-3, with 7 bases identical to TRBD1. With V trimmed by 4 bases and J by 4 bases, 7 bases remained unmatched. There are 15 residues in the CDR3. Germline values: CDR1 SGHTA, CDR2 FQGNSA. CDR3 DNA: TGTGCCAGCAGCTCCAAGCGGACAGGAGGAAACACCATATATTTT. Residues: CASSSKRTGGNTIYF.

This clonotype has just a few counts. The gene calls are TRBV6-5 and TRBJ1-1; 8 positions match TRBD1. V shed 1 base, J shed 1 base, and the junction held 2 bases outside the gene matches. This CDR3 region has 15 residues. Germline V gene lookup returns CDR1 MNHEY and CDR2 SVGAGI. CDR3 DNA: TGTGCCAGCAGTTACTTCGGGACAGGGAACACTGAAGCTTTCTTT. Encoded protein: CASSYFGTGNTEAFF.

This clonotype came up many times. The chain links TRBV9 to TRBJ2-5; 11 bases are a match to TRBD2. Trimming at V came to 0 bases and at J to 1 base, leaving 5 bases not matched to a gene. Germline lookup yields CDR1 SGDLS and CDR2 YYNGEE. This CDR3 spans 17 amino acids. The CDR3 DNA reads TGTGCCAGCAGCGTAGGGTCTAGCGGGGGGCGCCAAGAGACCCAGTACTTC. Residues: CASSVGSSGGRQETQYF.

This clonotype was recorded at least ten times. The chain carries TRBV7-8 and TRBJ1-4, with a weak D call TRBD1 (5 bases). Germline CDR1 reads SGHVS; CDR2 reads FQNEAQ. The CDR3 spans 13 residues. Between the trimmed V and J ends, which lost 3 bases and 7 bases, there was a span of 9 bases. Here the CDR3 DNA reads TGTGCCAGCAGCTTTAGCGGGGCTGAAAAACTGTTTTTT. Translation: CASSFSGAEKLFF.

The table lists this clonotype with a few counts. The chain carries TRBV20-1 and TRBJ2-4; TRBD2 matches at 11 bases. CDR1 is DFQATT and CDR2 is SNEGSKA in the germline V gene (reference sequence). The J segment lost 2 bases and the V segment lost 6 bases, leaving 15 bases of the junction unmatched. The CDR3 extends over 18 amino acids. The CDR3 DNA follows: TGCAGTGCGGCATCTCTAGCGGGGGGAAGTGGGACCAAAAACATTCAGTACTTC. Translation gives CSAASLAGGSGTKNIQYF.

This chain connects TRBV5-1 to TRBJ1-4; D is unclear. The V end lost 0 bases, the J end lost 7 bases, and 16 bases lay between the germline ends. Germline-derived CDR1 and CDR2 are SGHRS and YFSETQ. The CDR3 length is 16 residues. For the CDR3, the DNA is TGCGCCAGCAGCTTGGGATTACCTGAGGGTGGTGAAAAACTGTTTTTT. Protein product: CASSLGLPEGGEKLFF.

V and J are TRBV7-8 and TRBJ2-7; no definite D call. Trimming took 5 bases from V and 0 from J, leaving 8 bases between them. Germline V gene data show CDR1 as SGHVS and CDR2 as FQNEAQ. This CDR3 has 13 amino acids. This chain's CDR3 is CASSGRLSYEQYF. The CDR3 DNA reads as TGTGCCAGCAGCGGTCGGCTCTCCTACGAGCAGTACTTC. The whole variable domain, filled in from reference TRBV7-8 and TRBJ2-7, reads GAGVSQSPRYKVAKRGQDVALRCDPISGHVSLFWYQQALGQGPEFLTYFQNEAQLDKSGLPSDRFFAERPEGSVSTLKIQRTQQEDSAVYLCASSGRLSYEQYFGPGTRLTVT.

The chain couples TRBV4-2 to TRBJ1-1; no definite D call. CDR1 and CDR2 from the germline V gene are LGHNA and YNFKEQ. The CDR3 length is 13 residues. Trimming took off 4 bases at V and 3 bases at J, with 9 bases between the two ends. The CDR3 reads CASSPGFDTEAFF. The CDR3 region has the DNA TGTGCCAGCAGCCCTGGGTTTGACACTGAAGCTTTCTTT.

In its sample, this clonotype was seen a few times. Mismatch with germline at one junction end may stem from a read error. V gene TRBV5-1 combines with J gene TRBJ1-6; tentative D call: TRBD1 (6 bases). The germline CDR1 and CDR2 sequences are SGHRS and YFSETQ. The CDR3 loop spans 17 amino acids. CDR3 in DNA: TGCGCCAGCAGCCCACGACCCGGACAGATCTATACTTCACCCCTCCACTTT. It is translated as CASSPRPGQIYTSPLHF.

The chain carries TRBV7-2 and TRBJ1-1, with D perhaps TRBD1 (5 bases). The germline CDR1 and CDR2 sequences are SGHTA and FQGNSA. With 1 base removed from V and 4 bases from J, the gap between germline ends came to 10 bases. The CDR3 covers 14 residues. The chain's CDR3 is CASSLVGTSTEAFF. CDR3 DNA sequence: TGTGCCAGCAGCTTAGTCGGGACGAGCACTGAAGCTTTCTTT.

The chain uses TRBV5-5 and TRBJ2-3; D gene uncertain. Deletions cut 6 bases from V and 2 bases from J, with 13 bases between. The CDR3 consists of 14 residues. Germline V gene lookup returns CDR1 SGHKS and CDR2 YYEKEE (reference sequence). CDR3 in DNA: TGTGCCAGCAATATTGTCTGGGCCACAGATACGCAGTATTTT. Its translation: CASNIVWATDTQYF.

The chain uses TRBV20-1 and TRBJ2-3; D perhaps matches TRBD1 (6 bases). The CDR3 is 12 amino acids. V was clipped by 4 bases and J by 12 bases, with 17 bases between them. CDR1 is DFQATT and CDR2 is SNEGSKA in the germline V gene (reference sequence). The CDR3 region has the DNA TGCAGTGCTAATTGGGCTAGGGGGAGACAGTATTTT. This sequence encodes CSANWARGRQYF.

This sequence joins TRBV6-2 or TRBV6-3 and TRBJ2-5; D is unresolved. The V and J ends lost 2 bases and 5 bases respectively, with 18 bases between them. Germline V lookup: CDR1 MNHEY, CDR2 SVGEGT. This CDR3 is built from 16 residues. CDR3 in DNA: TGTGCCAGCAGTTACCCTTTCGGCCTCTTGGAGGAGACCCAGTACTTC. It is translated as CASSYPFGLLEETQYF.

The chain employs TRBV5-1 and TRBJ1-5; D ambiguous. Germline CDR1 SGHRS, CDR2 YFSETQ. This CDR3 comprises 15 residues. Trimming cost V 0 bases and J 3 bases, with 10 bases left between them. The CDR3 bases are TGCGCCAGCAGCTTGGGTGGGCAGCCCAATCAGCCCCAGCATTTT. It is translated as CASSLGGQPNQPQHF. Based on the CDR3 plus reference TRBV5-1 and TRBJ1-5, the full variable domain is KAGVTQTPRYLIKTRGQQVTLSCSPISGHRSVSWYQQTPGQGLQFLFEYFSETQRNKGNFPGRFSGRQFSNSRSEMNVSTLELGDSALYLCASSLGGQPNQPQHFGDGTRLSIL.

In its sample, this clonotype was seen a few times. The V gene is TRBV4-2, the J gene TRBJ2-2; D gene ambiguous. V was cut by 0 bases and J by 5 bases, with 7 bases left in between. Per germline, CDR1 LGHNA and CDR2 YNFKEQ. This CDR3 comprises 14 residues. CDR3 in DNA: TGTGCCAGCAGCCAAGACCCTCCTACCGGGGAGCTGTTTTTT. Its protein product is CASSQDPPTGELFF.

The chain uses TRBV19 and TRBJ1-1, with a tentative D call TRBD1 (6 bases). V was cut by 6 bases and J by 10 bases, with 21 bases left in between. This CDR3 has 14 residues. Germline V CDR1 and CDR2: LNHDA, SQIVND (reference sequence). The CDR3 DNA reads as TGTGCCAGTAGACAAACCATCCGACAGGATCGAGCTTTCTTT. As protein: CASRQTIRQDRAFF.

V gene TRBV7-2 combines with J gene TRBJ1-2, with 7 bases aligning to TRBD1. Unmatched junction bases numbered 9, after V lost 4 bases and J lost 1 base. This CDR3 contains 16 residues. CDR1 is SGHTA and CDR2 is FQGNSA in the germline V gene. In DNA form, the CDR3 reads TGTGCCAGCAGCTCAAGGGGGCGAAGCCGTAACTATGGCTACACCTTC. It specifies CASSSRGRSRNYGYTF.

This clonotype was seen a handful of times. The V and J genes are TRBV4-3 and TRBJ2-7; maybe TRBD1 (5 bases). Between the trimmed V and J ends, which lost 1 base and 3 bases, there was a span of 10 bases. CDR1 is LGHNA, CDR2 YSLEER, per germline. The CDR3 loop spans 14 amino acids. Here the CDR3 reads CASSQGGQGYEQYF. The CDR3 DNA is TGCGCCAGCAGCCAAGGTGGGCAGGGCTACGAGCAGTACTTC.

This clonotype showed up just a few times. The chain joins TRBV6-5 to TRBJ1-1; D unresolved. Germline CDR1 is MNHEY and CDR2 is SVGAGI. Trimming removed 2 bases from V and 5 bases from J, with 12 bases in between. CDR3 length: 14 amino acids. CDR3 coding DNA: TGTGCCAGCAGTTACAGGAGTCGACGGACTGAAGCTTTCTTT. Its protein is CASSYRSRRTEAFF.

This clonotype showed up just a few times. The gene calls are TRBV4-3 and TRBJ2-4; no definite D call. The CDR3 has 15 residues. Germline assignment: CDR1 LGHNA and CDR2 YSLEER. The ends were cut back, 0 bases at V and 0 bases at J, with 6 bases in the middle. CDR3 residues: CASSQDSIAKNIQYF. The DNA of the CDR3 is TGCGCCAGCAGCCAAGATAGCATAGCCAAAAACATTCAGTACTTC.

This sequence joins TRBV20-1 and TRBJ2-7; D may match TRBD1 or TRBD2 (6 bases each). V lost 0 bases and J lost 1, with 10 bases in between. CDR3 length equals 14 residues. Germline V gives CDR1 DFQATT, CDR2 SNEGSKA (reference sequence). The CDR3 bases are TGCAGTGCTAGAGATGGGGGGCGATCCTACGAGCAGTACGTC. It codes for CSARDGGRSYEQYV.

V usage is TRBV5-6 and J usage is TRBJ1-3; D not resolved. V was clipped by 5 bases and J by 0 bases, with 15 bases between them. The CDR3 extends over 16 amino acids. Germline CDR1 is SGHDT and CDR2 is YYEEEE. The CDR3: CASSTTLGLSGNTIYF. The CDR3 DNA sequence: TGTGCCAGCAGTACGACGTTGGGTCTCTCTGGAAACACCATATATTTT. The full variable domain, in which reference TRBV5-6 and TRBJ1-3 provide the parts outside the CDR3, is DAGVTQSPTHLIKTRGQQVTLRCSPKSGHDTVSWYQQALGQGPQFIFQYYEEEERQRGNFPDRFSGHQFPNYSSELNVNALLLGDSALYLCASSTTLGLSGNTIYFGEGSWLTVV.

This clonotype was found a few times. The chain recombines TRBV5-1 with TRBJ2-5, with D uncertain. Germline assignment: CDR1 SGHRS and CDR2 YFSETQ. CDR3 length: 15 amino acids. The V gene lost 2 bases and the J gene lost 1 base, with 12 bases spanning the gap. CDR3 residues: CASSLPLGLQETQYF. The CDR3 DNA is TGCGCCAGCAGCTTACCGCTAGGCCTCCAAGAGACCCAGTACTTC.

This clonotype came up a few times. The chain carries TRBV19 and TRBJ2-3; 8 positions match TRBD2. Germline trimming cut 3 bases from V and 6 bases from J; bases unmatched to any gene: 5. The CDR3 runs to 14 residues. The V gene's germline CDR1 is LNHDA and CDR2 SQIVND (reference sequence). CDR3 bases: TGTGCCAGTAGTATGGGCGGGGGGCCGGATACGCAGTATTTT. This sequence encodes CASSMGGGPDTQYF.